Shown below are 14 T cell receptor beta chains from a single sample sequenced in a study of T cells after yellow fever vaccination. MiXCR, run by TCRdb on the 5' RACE reads, gives a single entry per CDR3 protein. The table has around 600,000 distinct CDR3 sequences, around an eighth seen once. Sample: PBMCs, taken on the day of the yellow fever booster vaccination. The receptors were sampled from a man under 40 who received the YFV17D yellow fever vaccine.

This clonotype was observed a few times. The gene calls are TRBV2 and TRBJ2-5; 7 nucleotides match TRBD1. V shed 6 bases, J shed 7 bases, and the junction held 14 bases outside the gene matches. This CDR3 contains 15 residues. Looked up from germline, CDR1 is SNHLY and CDR2 is FYNNEI. The DNA of the CDR3 is TGTGCCAGCAGGGCCGGGACAGCTGTCTTATGGACCCAGTACTTC. Its translation: CASRAGTAVLWTQYF. The full variable domain, rest sourced from reference TRBV2 and TRBJ2-5, is EPEVTQTPSHQVTQMGQEVILRCVPISNHLYFYWYRQILGQKVEFLVSFYNNEISEKSEIFDDQFSVERPDGSNFTLKIRSTKLEDSAMYFCASRAGTAVLWTQYFGPGTRLLVL.

The chain employs TRBV20-1 and TRBJ2-3; 7 nucleotides line up with TRBD2. Germline lookup yields CDR1 DFQATT and CDR2 SNEGSKA (reference sequence). V lost 5 bases and J lost 2; bases outside the gene matches: 7. The CDR3 covers 14 residues. CDR3 nucleotides: TGCAGTGCTCCTTATAGCGGGCCCACAGATACGCAGTATTTT. This codes for CSAPYSGPTDTQYF.

A few counts support this clonotype. For the CDR3, the DNA is TGCAGTGCTATATGGGCTAACAATGAGCAGTTCTTC. Amino acids: CSAIWANNEQFF. The chain combines TRBV20-1 with TRBJ2-1, with unresolved D. V gave up 4 bases and J gave up 5 bases, with 9 bases separating them. The CDR3 spans 12 residues. CDR1 and CDR2 (germline): DFQATT, SNEGSKA (reference sequence).

The chain carries TRBV6-2 or TRBV6-3 and TRBJ2-1, with 11 bases matching TRBD2. The J segment lost 8 bases and the V segment lost 8 bases, leaving 17 bases of the junction unmatched. CDR1 and CDR2 (germline): MNHEY, SVGEGT. The CDR3 is 17 residues long. For the CDR3, the DNA is TGTGCCAGCTTCTATAGCGGGAGGGCATACGGCTCCGATGAGCAGTTCTTC. It codes for CASFYSGRAYGSDEQFF.

The rearrangement links TRBV15 to TRBJ2-2; the match to TRBD1 covers 7 bases. Germline-derived CDR1 and CDR2 are LNHNV and YYDKDF (reference sequence). V lost 0 bases to trimming and J lost 2 bases; unmatched junction nucleotides: 6. The CDR3 has 17 residues. The CDR3 sequence is CATSRDLQGSNTGELFF. The DNA for the CDR3 is TGTGCCACCAGCAGAGACCTACAGGGGTCAAACACCGGGGAGCTGTTTTTT.

The chain combines TRBV4-3 with TRBJ2-7, with TRBD1 matching 8 bases. The CDR3 length is 17 residues. J was trimmed by 4 bases and V by 0 bases; bases with no gene match: 11. The germline V gene encodes CDR1 LGHNA and CDR2 YSLEER. This chain's CDR3 is CASSQEPPRDRMYEQYF. In nucleotides, the CDR3 is TGCGCCAGCAGCCAAGAGCCACCCCGGGACAGGATGTACGAGCAGTACTTC.

The chain employs TRBV7-9 and TRBJ2-5, with a possible D match to TRBD2 (5 bases). The germline V gene has CDR1 SEHNR and CDR2 FQNEAQ (reference sequence). V dropped 4 bases and J dropped 3 bases, with 12 bases sitting between them. The CDR3 is 14 residues long. In DNA, the CDR3 is TGTGCCAGCAGCTCAACCTTAGCGAAAGAGACCCAGTACTTC. Translation gives CASSSTLAKETQYF.

The rearrangement uses TRBV20-1 and TRBJ1-1; 12 positions agree with TRBD1. CDR3 size: 16 residues. Germline V CDR1 and CDR2: DFQATT, SNEGSKA (reference sequence). V trimming: 6 bases; J trimming: 6 bases; junction bases outside the gene matches: 14. This CDR3 is CSANSGTGGGASEAFF. The DNA of the CDR3 is TGCAGTGCCAATTCCGGGACAGGGGGCGGAGCGTCTGAAGCTTTCTTT.

This clonotype was seen only a few times. J is TRBJ2-1 and V is TRBV20-1, with D maybe TRBD2 (7 bases). The CDR3 totals 14 residues. Per germline, CDR1 DFQATT and CDR2 SNEGSKA (reference sequence). Trimming removed 3 bases from V and 7 bases from J, with 16 bases in between. Here the CDR3 reads CSASGGRGENEQFF. The DNA of the CDR3 is TGCAGTGCTAGTGGGGGGAGGGGGGAGAATGAGCAGTTCTTC.

The V and J genes are TRBV7-2 and TRBJ2-7, with 10 bases lining up with TRBD2. This CDR3 has 16 residues. With 6 bases clipped from V and 1 base from J, the junction kept 9 bases outside the gene matches. The germline CDR1 and CDR2 sequences are SGHTA and FQGNSA. The CDR3 coding sequence is TGTGCCAGCAGGTTCGCCGGGACTAGCGTTTCCTACGAGCAGTACTTC. It specifies CASRFAGTSVSYEQYF.

This clonotype occurred a few times. V usage is TRBV6-2 or TRBV6-3 and J usage is TRBJ2-1, with D maybe TRBD2 (6 bases). The CDR3 runs 16 residues. V dropped 3 bases and J dropped 4 bases, with 16 bases sitting between them. Germline CDR1 MNHEY, CDR2 SVGEGT. The CDR3 loop is CASSYDGGGGYNEQFF. The CDR3 DNA is TGTGCCAGCAGTTATGATGGGGGAGGTGGATACAATGAGCAGTTCTTC.

J is TRBJ2-3 and V is TRBV7-9, with 10 bases identical to TRBD2. CDR3 length equals 16 residues. Trimming removed 2 bases from V and 6 bases from J; junction bases left unmatched: 8. Germline V CDR1 and CDR2: SEHNR, FQNEAQ (reference sequence). In DNA, the CDR3 is TGTGCCAGCAGCTTAACAGCAGGGACTAGCGCCGATACGCAGTATTTT. It specifies CASSLTAGTSADTQYF.

The chain recombines TRBV4-2 with TRBJ2-7, with D tentatively TRBD1 or TRBD2 (6 bases each). Germline CDR1 reads LGHNA; CDR2 reads YNFKEQ. Trimming shortened V by 0 bases and J by 2 bases, and 11 bases separated the two germline ends. The CDR3 extends over 15 amino acids. CDR3 nucleotide sequence: TGTGCCAGCAGCCAAGAAGGGGGACTCCCCTACGAGCAGTACTTC. Translation gives CASSQEGGLPYEQYF.

The chain combines TRBV11-1 with TRBJ2-7, with 7 bases identical to TRBD1. Germline assignment: CDR1 SGHAT and CDR2 FQDESV (reference sequence). The CDR3 has 18 residues. V gave up 4 bases and J gave up 0 bases; unmatched junction bases: 15. The CDR3 spells CASSSTLNRGDFSYEQYF. The CDR3 region has the DNA TGTGCCAGCAGCTCGACCTTAAACAGGGGTGATTTCTCCTACGAGCAGTACTTC.